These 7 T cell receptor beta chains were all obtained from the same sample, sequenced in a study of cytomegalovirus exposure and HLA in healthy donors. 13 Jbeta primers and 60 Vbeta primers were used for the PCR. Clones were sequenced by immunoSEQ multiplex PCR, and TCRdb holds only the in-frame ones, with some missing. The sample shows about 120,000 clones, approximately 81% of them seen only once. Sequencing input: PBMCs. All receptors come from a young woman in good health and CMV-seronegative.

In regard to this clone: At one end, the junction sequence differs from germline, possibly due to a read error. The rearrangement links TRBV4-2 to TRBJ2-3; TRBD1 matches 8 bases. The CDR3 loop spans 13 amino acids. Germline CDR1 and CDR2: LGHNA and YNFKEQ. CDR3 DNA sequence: TGTGCCAGCAGCCTCCAAGGGACAGGTACGCAGTATTTT. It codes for CASSLQGTGTQYF.

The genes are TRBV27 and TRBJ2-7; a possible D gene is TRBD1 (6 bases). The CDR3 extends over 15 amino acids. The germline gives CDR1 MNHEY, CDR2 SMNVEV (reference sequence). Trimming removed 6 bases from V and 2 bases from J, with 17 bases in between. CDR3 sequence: CASSQDSSPTYEQYF. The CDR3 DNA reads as TGTGCCAGCAGCCAGGACAGCTCGCCTACCTACGAGCAGTACTTC.

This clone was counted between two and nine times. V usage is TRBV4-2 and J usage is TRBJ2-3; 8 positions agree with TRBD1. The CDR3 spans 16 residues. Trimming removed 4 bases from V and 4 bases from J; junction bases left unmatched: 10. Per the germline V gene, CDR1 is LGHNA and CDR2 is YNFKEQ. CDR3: CASSPEGQGTSDTQYF. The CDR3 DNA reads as TGTGCCAGCAGCCCGGAAGGACAGGGCACATCAGATACGCAGTATTTT.

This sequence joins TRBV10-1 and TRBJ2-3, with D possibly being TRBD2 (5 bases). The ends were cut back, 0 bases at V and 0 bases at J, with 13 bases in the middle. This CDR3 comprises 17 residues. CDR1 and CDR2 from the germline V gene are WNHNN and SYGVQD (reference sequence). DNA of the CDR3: TGCGCCAGCAGTGAGTCGGCCGGTGAGGGTAGCACAGATACGCAGTATTTT. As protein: CASSESAGEGSTDTQYF.

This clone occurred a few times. The DNA of the CDR3 is TGTGCCAGCAGCGTAGGCACAGGGAAGCCGCAAGCTTTCTTT. Protein product: CASSVGTGKPQAFF. The V call is TRBV9, the J call TRBJ1-1; D is perhaps TRBD1 (6 bases). V lost 0 bases to trimming and J lost 9 bases, with 15 bases between them. The length of the CDR3 is 14 residues. Germline CDR1 SGDLS, CDR2 YYNGEE. The full variable domain, its missing parts supplied by reference TRBV9 and TRBJ1-1, is DSGVTQTPKHLITATGQRVTLRCSPRSGDLSVYWYQQSLDQGLQFLIQYYNGEERAKGNILERFSAQQFPDLHSELNLSSLELGDSALYFCASSVGTGKPQAFFGQGTRLTVV.

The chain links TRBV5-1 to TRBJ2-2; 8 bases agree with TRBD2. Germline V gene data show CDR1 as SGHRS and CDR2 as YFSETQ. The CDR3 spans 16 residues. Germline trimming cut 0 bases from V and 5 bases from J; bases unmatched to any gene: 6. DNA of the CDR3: TGCGCCAGCAGCTTGGTGGCGGGAGGTAATACCGGGGAGCTGTTTTTT. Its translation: CASSLVAGGNTGELFF.

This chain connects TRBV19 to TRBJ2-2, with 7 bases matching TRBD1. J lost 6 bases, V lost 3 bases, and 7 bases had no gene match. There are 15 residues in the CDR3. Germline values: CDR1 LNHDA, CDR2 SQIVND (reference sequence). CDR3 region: CASSITGDLSGELFF. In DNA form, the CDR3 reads TGTGCCAGTAGTATTACAGGGGATCTCTCCGGGGAGCTGTTTTTT. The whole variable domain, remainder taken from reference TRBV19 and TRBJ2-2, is DGGITQSPKYLFRKEGQNVTLSCEQNLNHDAMYWYRQDPGQGLRLIYYSQIVNDFQKGDIAEGYSVSREKKESFPLTVTSAQKNPTAFYLCASSITGDLSGELFFGEGSRLTVL.